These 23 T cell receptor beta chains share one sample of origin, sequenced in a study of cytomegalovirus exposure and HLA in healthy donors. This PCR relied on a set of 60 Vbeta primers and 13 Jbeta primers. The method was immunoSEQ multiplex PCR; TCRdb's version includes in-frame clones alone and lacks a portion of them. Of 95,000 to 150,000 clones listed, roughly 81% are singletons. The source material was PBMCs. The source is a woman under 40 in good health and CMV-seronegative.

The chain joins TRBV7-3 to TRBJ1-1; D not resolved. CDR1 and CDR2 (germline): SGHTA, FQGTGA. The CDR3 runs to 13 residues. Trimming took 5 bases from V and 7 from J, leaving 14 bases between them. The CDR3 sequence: CASSPLGYFEAFF. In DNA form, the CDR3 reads TGTGCCAGCAGCCCACTGGGCTACTTTGAAGCTTTCTTT.

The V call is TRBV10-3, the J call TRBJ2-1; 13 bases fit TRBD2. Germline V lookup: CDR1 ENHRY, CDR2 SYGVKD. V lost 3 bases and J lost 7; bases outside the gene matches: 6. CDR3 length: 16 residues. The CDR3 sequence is CAISERTSGSLNEQFF. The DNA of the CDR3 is TGTGCCATCAGTGAACGGACTAGCGGGAGTTTGAATGAGCAGTTCTTC.

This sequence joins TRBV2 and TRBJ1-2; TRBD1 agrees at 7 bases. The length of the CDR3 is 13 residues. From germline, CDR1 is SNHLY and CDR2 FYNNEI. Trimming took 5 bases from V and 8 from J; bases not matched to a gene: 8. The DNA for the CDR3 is TGTGCCAGCAGTTACAGGGGTAATGGCGGCTACACCTTC. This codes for CASSYRGNGGYTF.

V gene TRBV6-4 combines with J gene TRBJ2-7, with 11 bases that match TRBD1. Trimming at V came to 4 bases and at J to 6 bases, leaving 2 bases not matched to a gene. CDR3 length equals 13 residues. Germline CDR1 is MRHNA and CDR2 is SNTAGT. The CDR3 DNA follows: TGTGCCAGCAGTGTGGGGACAGGGGGCGAGCAGTACTTC. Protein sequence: CASSVGTGGEQYF.

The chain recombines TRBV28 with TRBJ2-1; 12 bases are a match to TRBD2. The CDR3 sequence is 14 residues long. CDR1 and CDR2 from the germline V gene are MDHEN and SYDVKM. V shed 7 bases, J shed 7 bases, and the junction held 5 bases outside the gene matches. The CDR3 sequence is CASITSGRRNEQFF. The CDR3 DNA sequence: TGTGCCAGCATCACTAGCGGGAGGAGGAATGAGCAGTTCTTC.

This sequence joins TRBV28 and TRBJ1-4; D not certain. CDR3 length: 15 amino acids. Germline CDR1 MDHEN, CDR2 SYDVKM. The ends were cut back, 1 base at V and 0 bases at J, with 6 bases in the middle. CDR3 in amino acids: CASSLSGATNEKLFF. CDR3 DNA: TGTGCCAGCAGTTTATCAGGTGCAACTAATGAAAAACTGTTTTTT.

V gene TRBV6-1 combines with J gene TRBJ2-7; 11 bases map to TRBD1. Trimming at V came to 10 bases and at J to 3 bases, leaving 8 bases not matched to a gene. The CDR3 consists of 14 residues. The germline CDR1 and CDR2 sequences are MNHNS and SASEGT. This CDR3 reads CATSWGTGGYEQYF. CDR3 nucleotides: TGTGCCACCTCCTGGGGGACAGGGGGCTACGAGCAGTACTTC.

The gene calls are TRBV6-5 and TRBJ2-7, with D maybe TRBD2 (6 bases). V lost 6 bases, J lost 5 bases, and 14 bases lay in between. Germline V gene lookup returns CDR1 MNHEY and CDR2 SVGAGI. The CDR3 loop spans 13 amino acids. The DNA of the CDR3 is TGTGCCAGCAGGCCTCTAGCGTTCAACGAGCAGTACTTC. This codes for CASRPLAFNEQYF.

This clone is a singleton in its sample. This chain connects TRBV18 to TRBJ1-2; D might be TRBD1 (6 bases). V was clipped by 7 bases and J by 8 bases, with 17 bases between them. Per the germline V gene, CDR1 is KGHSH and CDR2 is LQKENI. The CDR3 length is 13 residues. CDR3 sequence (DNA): TGTGCCAGCTTACCCGAGCAGGGGTCAGGCTACACCTTC. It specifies CASLPEQGSGYTF.

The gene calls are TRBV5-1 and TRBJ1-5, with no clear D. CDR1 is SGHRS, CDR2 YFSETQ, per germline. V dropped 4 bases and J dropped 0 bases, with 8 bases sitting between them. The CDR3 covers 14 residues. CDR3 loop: CASSLQPSNQPQHF. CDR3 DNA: TGCGCCAGCAGCCTACAGCCTAGCAATCAGCCCCAGCATTTT.

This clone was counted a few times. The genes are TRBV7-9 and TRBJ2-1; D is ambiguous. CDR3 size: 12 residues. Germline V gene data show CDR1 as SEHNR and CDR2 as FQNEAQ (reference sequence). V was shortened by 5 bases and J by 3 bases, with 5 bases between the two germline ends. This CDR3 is CASSPVYNEQFF. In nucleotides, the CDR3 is TGTGCCAGCAGCCCGGTCTACAATGAGCAGTTCTTC.

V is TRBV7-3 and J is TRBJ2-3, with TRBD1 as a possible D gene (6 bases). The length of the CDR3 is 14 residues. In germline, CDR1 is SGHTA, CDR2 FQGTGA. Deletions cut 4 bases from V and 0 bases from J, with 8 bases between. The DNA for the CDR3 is TGTGCCAGCAGCTCAGGGGCTAGCACAGATACGCAGTATTTT. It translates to CASSSGASTDTQYF.

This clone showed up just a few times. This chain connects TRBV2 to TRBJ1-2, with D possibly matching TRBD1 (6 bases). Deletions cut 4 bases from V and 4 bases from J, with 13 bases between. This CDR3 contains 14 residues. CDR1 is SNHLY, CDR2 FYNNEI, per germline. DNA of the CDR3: TGTGCCAGCAGTGGGGCTAGGGGGATCTATGGCTACACCTTC. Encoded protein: CASSGARGIYGYTF.

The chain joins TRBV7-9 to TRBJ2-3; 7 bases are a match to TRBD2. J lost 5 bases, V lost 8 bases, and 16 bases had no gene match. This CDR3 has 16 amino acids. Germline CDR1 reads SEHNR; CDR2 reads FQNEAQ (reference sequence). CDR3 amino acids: CASPTDGGKGVDTQYF. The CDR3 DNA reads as TGTGCCAGCCCTACCGACGGGGGGAAGGGCGTAGATACGCAGTATTTT.

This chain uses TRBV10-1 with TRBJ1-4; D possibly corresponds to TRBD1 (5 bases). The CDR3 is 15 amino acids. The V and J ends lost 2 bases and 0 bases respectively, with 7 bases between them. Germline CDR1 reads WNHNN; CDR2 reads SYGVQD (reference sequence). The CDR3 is CASSEGAATNEKLFF. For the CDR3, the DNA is TGCGCCAGCAGTGAGGGGGCTGCAACTAATGAAAAACTGTTTTTT.

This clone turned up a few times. CDR3 DNA: TGTGCCAGCAGGATCCCGGGACAGGACACTGAAGCTTTCTTT. Translating it yields CASRIPGQDTEAFF. The chain recombines TRBV25-1 with TRBJ1-1; 8 bases fit TRBD1. The V and J ends lost 6 bases and 3 bases, in that order; junction bases with no gene match: 6. Germline V CDR1 and CDR2: MGHDK, SYGVNS. The CDR3 is 14 amino acids.

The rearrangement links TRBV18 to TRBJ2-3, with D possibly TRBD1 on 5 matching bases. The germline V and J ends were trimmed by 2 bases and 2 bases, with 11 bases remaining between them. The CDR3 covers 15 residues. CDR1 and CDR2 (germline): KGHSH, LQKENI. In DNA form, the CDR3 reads TGTGCCAGCTCACCAGGATACAGGCTCACAGATACGCAGTATTTT. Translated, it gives CASSPGYRLTDTQYF.

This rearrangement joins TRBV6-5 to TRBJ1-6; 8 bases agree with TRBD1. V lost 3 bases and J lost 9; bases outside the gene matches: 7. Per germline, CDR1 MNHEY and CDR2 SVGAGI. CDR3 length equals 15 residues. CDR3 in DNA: TGTGCCAGCAGTTATGCAGGGGGCAGCGGTTCACCCCTCCACTTT. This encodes CASSYAGGSGSPLHF.

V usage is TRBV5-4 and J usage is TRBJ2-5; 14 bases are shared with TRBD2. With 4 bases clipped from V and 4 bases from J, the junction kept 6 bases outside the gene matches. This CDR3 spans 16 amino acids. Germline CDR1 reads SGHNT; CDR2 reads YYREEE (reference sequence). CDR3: CASSPRTSGGIETQYF. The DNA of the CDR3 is TGTGCCAGCAGCCCGAGGACTAGCGGGGGGATAGAGACCCAGTACTTC.

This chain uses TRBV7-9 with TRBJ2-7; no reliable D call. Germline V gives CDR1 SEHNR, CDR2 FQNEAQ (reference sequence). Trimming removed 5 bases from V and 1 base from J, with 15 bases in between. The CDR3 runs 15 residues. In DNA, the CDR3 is TGTGCCAGCAGCCCAGCCCTCGACACTTCCTACGAGCAGTACTTC. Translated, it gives CASSPALDTSYEQYF.

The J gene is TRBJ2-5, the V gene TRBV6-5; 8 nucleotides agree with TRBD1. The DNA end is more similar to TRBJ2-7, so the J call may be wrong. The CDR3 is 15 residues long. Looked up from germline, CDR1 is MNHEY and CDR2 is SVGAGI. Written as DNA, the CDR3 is TGTGCCAGCAGGCACCCGACAGGGGACTCCTACGAGCAGTACTTC. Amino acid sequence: CASRHPTGDSYEQYF.

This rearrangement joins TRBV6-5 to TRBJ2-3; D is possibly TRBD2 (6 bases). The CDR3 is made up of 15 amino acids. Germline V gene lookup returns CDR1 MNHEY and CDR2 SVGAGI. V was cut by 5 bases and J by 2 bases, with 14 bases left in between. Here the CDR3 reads CASSPGGGFTDTQYF. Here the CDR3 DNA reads TGTGCCAGCAGTCCAGGTGGGGGGTTCACAGATACGCAGTATTTT.

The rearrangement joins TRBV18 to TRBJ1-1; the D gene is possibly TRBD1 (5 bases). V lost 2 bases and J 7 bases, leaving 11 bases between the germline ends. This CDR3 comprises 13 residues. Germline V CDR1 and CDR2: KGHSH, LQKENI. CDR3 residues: CASSPGAAVEAFF. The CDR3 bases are TGTGCCAGCTCACCAGGGGCGGCAGTTGAAGCTTTCTTT.